The rows below give T cell receptor beta chains drawn from one sample of a study of TIL therapy for anti-PD-1-resistant metastatic lung cancer. Using immunoSEQ multiplex PCR, the repertoire was profiled, and TCRdb retains in-frame clones only, with some absent. Among 45,000 to 60,000 clones listed, 71% were seen once. This sample comprised tumor tissue, obtained at baseline. The source of these receptors is a person aged 25-85 years with non-small cell lung cancer. Both conserved end residues are part of each CDR3. D genes are given only for firm matches. The size field is filled for only some rows; it gives once, few, many or a size class.

length: 13; J: TRBJ2-7; D: .; size: .; V: TRBV2; CDR3: CASRLDRTYEQYF; DNA: TGTGCCAGCAGGCTGGACCGCACCTACGAGCAGTACTTC
length: 16; J: TRBJ2-3; D: .; size: .; V: TRBV14; CDR3: CASSPGGGRSTDTQYF; DNA: TGTGCCAGCAGCCCCGGCGGCGGCAGGAGCACAGATACGCAGTATTTT
length: 16; J: TRBJ1-4; D: TRBD1; size: few; V: TRBV7-9; CDR3: CASSFGTGALNEKLFF; DNA: TGTGCCAGCAGCTTCGGAACAGGGGCCCTAAATGAAAAACTGTTTTTT
length: 15; J: TRBJ2-3; D: TRBD2; size: .; V: TRBV11-2; CDR3: CASSSSGGPTDTQYF; DNA: TGTGCCAGCAGCTCTAGCGGGGGCCCCACAGATACGCAGTATTTT
length: 12; J: TRBJ1-5; D: .; size: few; V: TRBV2; CDR3: CASSTGNQPQHF; DNA: TGTGCCAGCAGTACAGGTAATCAGCCCCAGCATTTT
length: 15; J: TRBJ2-2; D: TRBD1; size: .; V: TRBV9; CDR3: CASSARTGGSGELFF; DNA: TGTGCCAGCAGCGCGAGGACAGGGGGGTCCGGGGAGCTGTTTTTT
length: 16; J: TRBJ2-3; D: TRBD1; size: .; V: TRBV4-1; CDR3: CASSQGDRSSTDTQYF; DNA: TGCGCCAGCAGCCAAGGGGACAGGTCTAGCACAGATACGCAGTATTTT
length: 15; J: TRBJ2-6; D: .; size: .; V: TRBV9; CDR3: CASSAYHSGANVLTF; DNA: TGTGCCAGCAGCGCCTACCACTCTGGGGCCAACGTCCTGACTTTC
length: 14; J: TRBJ1-2; D: TRBD1; size: .; V: TRBV5-1; CDR3: CASSSPGQVYGYTF; DNA: TGCGCCAGCAGCTCCCCGGGACAGGTCTATGGCTACACCTTC
length: 18; J: TRBJ2-7; D: TRBD1; size: .; V: TRBV9; CDR3: CASSVDWGTGSTNYEQYF; DNA: TGTGCCAGCAGCGTAGATTGGGGGACAGGGAGTACTAACTACGAGCAGTACTTC
length: 15; J: TRBJ2-2; D: .; size: few; V: TRBV27; CDR3: CASRPSPTVRGELFF; DNA: TGTGCCAGCAGACCATCCCCGACGGTGCGAGGCGAGCTGTTTTTT
length: 18; J: TRBJ2-1; D: TRBD2; size: .; V: TRBV4-1; CDR3: CASSQDRLAAIPRDEQFF; DNA: TGCGCCAGCAGCCAAGACCGGCTAGCGGCAATCCCGCGGGATGAGCAGTTCTTC
length: 14; J: TRBJ1-6; D: TRBD1; size: .; V: TRBV13; CDR3: CASSPDRGNSPLHF; DNA: TGTGCCAGCAGTCCCGACAGGGGTAATTCACCCCTCCACTTT
length: 15; J: TRBJ2-1; D: TRBD1; size: .; V: TRBV7-2; CDR3: CASSAGQGNYNEQFF; DNA: TGTGCCAGCAGCGCGGGACAGGGGAACTACAATGAGCAGTTCTTC
length: 14; J: TRBJ2-3; D: TRBD2; size: .; V: TRBV30; CDR3: CAWASPAGPDTQYF; DNA: TGTGCCTGGGCCTCCCCAGCGGGACCGGATACGCAGTATTTT
length: 14; J: TRBJ1-2; D: .; size: .; V: TRBV7-2; CDR3: CASSITRTDYGYTF; DNA: TGTGCCAGCAGCATTACACGGACAGACTATGGCTACACCTTC
length: 17; J: TRBJ2-2; D: .; size: .; V: TRBV19; CDR3: CASSPPFGSGNTGELFF; DNA: TGTGCCAGTAGTCCCCCGTTCGGTAGCGGGAACACCGGGGAGCTGTTTTTT
length: 15; J: TRBJ2-3; D: TRBD1; size: once; V: TRBV6-5; CDR3: CASSFGTGGLDTQYF; DNA: TGTGCCAGCAGTTTCGGGACAGGGGGCTTGGATACGCAGTATTTT
length: 14; J: TRBJ1-3; D: .; size: .; V: TRBV18; CDR3: CASSPLDSGNTIYF; DNA: TGTGCCAGCTCACCCCTCGACTCTGGAAACACCATATATTTT
length: 18; J: TRBJ1-6; D: .; size: .; V: TRBV6-1; CDR3: CASSETLVRSSYNSPLHF; DNA: TGTGCCAGCAGTGAAACGCTGGTCAGGAGCTCCTATAATTCACCCCTCCACTTT